One TCR beta chain is described in this entry. Some clones are missing from TCRdb's copy, which holds only in-frame ones; the method was immunoSEQ multiplex PCR. The table includes about 99,000 clones, 75% to 85% detected once. This entry belongs to a study of blood T cell repertoires in COVID-19. Study details: The samples span acute and convalescent COVID-19 from the United States, Italy and Spain. PBMCs, B-cell-depleted T cells, or T cells provided the cDNA or gDNA that made up the material.

V shed 0 bases and J 5 bases; nucleotides not matched to a gene: 4. Germline loops: CDR1 SGHRS, CDR2 YFSETQ. The CDR3 contains 15 residues. Seattle patients were enrolled during active infection and followed longitudinally. This clonotype originated in a man older than 75 with COVID-19, enrolled during active disease. This chain connects TRBV5-1 to TRBJ1-4, with 7 nucleotides matching TRBD1. Sample: peripheral blood. The CDR3 DNA reads as TGCGCCAGCAGCTTGGCGGGGACAGCAAATGAAAAACTGTTTTTT. This sequence encodes CASSLAGTANEKLFF.